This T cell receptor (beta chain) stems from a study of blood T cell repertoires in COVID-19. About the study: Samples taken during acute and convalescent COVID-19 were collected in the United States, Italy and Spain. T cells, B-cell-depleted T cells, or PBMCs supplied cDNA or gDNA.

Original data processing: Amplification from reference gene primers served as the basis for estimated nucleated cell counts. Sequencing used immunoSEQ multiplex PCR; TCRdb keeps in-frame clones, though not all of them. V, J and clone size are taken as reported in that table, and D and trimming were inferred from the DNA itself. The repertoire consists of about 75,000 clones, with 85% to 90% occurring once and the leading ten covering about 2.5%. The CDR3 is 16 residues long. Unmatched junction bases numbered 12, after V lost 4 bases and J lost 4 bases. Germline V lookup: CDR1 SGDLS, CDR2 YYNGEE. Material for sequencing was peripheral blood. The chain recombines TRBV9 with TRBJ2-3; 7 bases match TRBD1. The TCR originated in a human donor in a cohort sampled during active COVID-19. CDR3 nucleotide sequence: TGTGCCAGCAGCAAAACCCCCAGGGGGTCGGCAGATACGCAGTATTTT. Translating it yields CASSKTPRGSADTQYF.